These 28 T cell receptor beta chains originate from one sample sequenced in a study of vaccination effects on CD4 cells after COVID-19 (dated by TCRdb to about 2022). Libraries were made using the immunoSEQ multiplex PCR assay. Imported from immuneACCESS, the table was reduced by TCRdb to in-frame sequences with V and J called. These copies leave out some clones; in studies compared against another copy, an unresolved V gene accounts for under half, and the cause of the remainder is not known. The sample table records under 50,000 clones; approximately 81% of these occur just once. 8.5% to 10% of the sample belongs to the ten largest clones. After around 10 days of culture, CD4+ T cells were isolated with the EasySep CD4+ T cell isolation kit. Their antigens remain unidentified. Sequenced here: CD4+ T cells from PBMCs cultured without peptide, sampled before COVID-19 vaccination. The origin of the receptors is a human donor who had a prior SARS-CoV-2 infection.

The chain employs TRBV29-1 and TRBJ2-7; 7 bases agree with TRBD1. This CDR3 has 12 amino acids. The ends lost 3 bases at V and 2 bases at J; junction bases unmatched: 1. The V gene's germline CDR1 is SQVTM and CDR2 ANQGSEA. Written as DNA, the CDR3 is TGCAGCGTTGAGGACAGGCCCTACGAGCAGTACTTC. It specifies CSVEDRPYEQYF.

In DNA, the CDR3 is TGTGCCAGTAGTTCAGTGGCAGCCTACGAGCAGTACTTC. It codes for CASSSVAAYEQYF. The chain joins TRBV19 to TRBJ2-7, with D unresolved. The CDR3 totals 13 residues. V lost 5 bases to trimming and J lost 2 bases, with 10 bases between them. Germline V gives CDR1 LNHDA, CDR2 SQIVND (reference sequence).

V usage is TRBV3-1 (or the pseudogene TRBV3-2) and J usage is TRBJ1-2, with a weak D call TRBD1 (5 bases). Germline lookup yields CDR1 LGHDT and CDR2 YNNKEL (reference sequence). Trimming left V 6 bases short and J 5 bases short, with 19 bases between. The CDR3 is 15 amino acids. In nucleotides, the CDR3 is TGTGCCAGCAGAAACCGGCGGGGGACCTGGTATGGCTACACCTTC. This gives the protein CASRNRRGTWYGYTF.

The chain couples TRBV7-3 to TRBJ2-5; 9 nucleotides match TRBD2. Unmatched junction bases numbered 4, after V lost 1 base and J lost 4 bases. This CDR3 has 15 residues. Germline values: CDR1 SGHTA, CDR2 FQGTGA. The CDR3 sequence is CASSLSGRVGETQYF. CDR3 nucleotide sequence: TGTGCCAGCAGCTTAAGCGGGAGGGTTGGAGAGACCCAGTACTTC.

The chain joins TRBV24-1 to TRBJ2-3; 12 bases match TRBD2. There are 16 residues in the CDR3. The trim removed 6 bases at V and 3 bases at J, leaving 6 bases unmatched. Germline-derived CDR1 and CDR2 are KGHDR and SFDVKD. CDR3 DNA: TGTGCCACCAGTCAGACTAGCGGGAGTTCAACAGATACGCAGTATTTT. Translated: CATSQTSGSSTDTQYF.

This clone was observed once. The chain is built from TRBV5-1 and TRBJ1-6, with D hard to call. The CDR3 is 16 amino acids. V dropped 0 bases and J dropped 10 bases, with 17 bases sitting between them. Germline-derived CDR1 and CDR2 are SGHRS and YFSETQ. The CDR3 protein is CASSLVLRRVGSPLHF. CDR3 DNA: TGCGCCAGCAGCTTGGTTCTTCGGAGGGTGGGATCACCCCTCCACTTT.

V is TRBV10-3 and J is TRBJ1-2; 7 bases fit TRBD1. The CDR3 has 13 residues. Germline assignment: CDR1 ENHRY and CDR2 SYGVKD. The V gene end was trimmed by 5 bases and the J gene end by 6 bases; junction bases not matched to a gene: 6. The CDR3 loop reads CAISSDRVNGYTF. CDR3 DNA sequence: TGTGCCATCAGTTCCGACAGGGTAAATGGCTACACCTTC.

This chain connects TRBV5-1 to TRBJ1-4; D not certain. V was shortened by 4 bases and J by 4 bases, with 17 bases between the two germline ends. Germline V gene data show CDR1 as SGHRS and CDR2 as YFSETQ. This CDR3 is 16 amino acids long. CDR3 region: CASSLTPQESNEKLFF. CDR3 nucleotide sequence: TGCGCCAGCAGCCTGACCCCTCAGGAAAGTAATGAAAAACTGTTTTTT. Drawing the rest from reference TRBV5-1 and TRBJ1-4, the complete variable domain is KAGVTQTPRYLIKTRGQQVTLSCSPISGHRSVSWYQQTPGQGLQFLFEYFSETQRNKGNFPGRFSGRQFSNSRSEMNVSTLELGDSALYLCASSLTPQESNEKLFFGSGTQLSVL.

The V and J genes are TRBV9 and TRBJ2-3; 8 bases agree with TRBD2. Trimming at V came to 2 bases and at J to 2 bases, leaving 4 bases not matched to a gene. CDR1 and CDR2 from the germline V gene are SGDLS and YYNGEE. CDR3 length: 15 residues. The CDR3 loop is CASSVAGGNTDTQYF. The CDR3 bases are TGTGCCAGCAGCGTTGCGGGAGGCAACACAGATACGCAGTATTTT.

The chain combines TRBV7-9 with TRBJ1-5, with a tentative D call TRBD1 (5 bases). CDR3 length: 13 residues. Looked up from germline, CDR1 is SEHNR and CDR2 is FQNEAQ (reference sequence). The germline V and J ends were trimmed by 2 bases and 5 bases, with 7 bases remaining between them. The CDR3 DNA is TGTGCCAGCAGCTTACGGGGCGATCAGCCCCAGCATTTT. Translation gives CASSLRGDQPQHF.

This chain uses TRBV7-2 with TRBJ2-7; no definite D call. V was trimmed by 3 bases and J by 1 base, leaving 10 bases between them. Germline CDR1 SGHTA, CDR2 FQGNSA. There are 14 residues in the CDR3. The CDR3 DNA is TGTGCCAGCAGCTTGGGCGGTGATTCCTACGAGCAGTACTTC. Protein sequence: CASSLGGDSYEQYF.

The V gene is TRBV19, the J gene TRBJ2-7, with D possibly being TRBD1 or TRBD2 (5 bases each). V was cut by 5 bases and J by 4 bases, with 15 bases left in between. The V gene's germline CDR1 is LNHDA and CDR2 SQIVND (reference sequence). The CDR3 is 14 residues long. CDR3 DNA sequence: TGTGCCAGTAGTCTCCGGGACGGAGAGTACGAGCAGTACTTC. This translates into CASSLRDGEYEQYF.

The chain combines TRBV4-1 with TRBJ1-1; no reliable D call. The germline V gene has CDR1 MGHRA and CDR2 YSYEKL. Trimming shortened V by 0 bases and J by 3 bases, and 8 bases separated the two germline ends. CDR3 length: 14 amino acids. CDR3 coding DNA: TGCGCCAGCAGCCAAGACCCACGGGACACTGAAGCTTTCTTT. Residues: CASSQDPRDTEAFF.

This chain joins TRBV5-1 and TRBJ2-7; 7 bases line up with TRBD2. The CDR3 totals 16 residues. Trimming took 0 bases from V and 4 from J; bases not matched to a gene: 10. Per the germline V gene, CDR1 is SGHRS and CDR2 is YFSETQ. The chain's CDR3 is CASSLEASGPWYEQYF. The CDR3 region has the DNA TGCGCCAGCAGCTTGGAGGCTAGCGGTCCTTGGTACGAGCAGTACTTC.

V gene TRBV10-3 combines with J gene TRBJ1-1; D possibly corresponds to TRBD1 (5 bases). CDR1 and CDR2 from the germline V gene are ENHRY and SYGVKD. Trimming left V 2 bases short and J 11 bases short, with 21 bases between. CDR3 size: 15 residues. The CDR3: CAISENRDGPFSAFF. Written as DNA, the CDR3 is TGTGCCATCAGTGAGAACCGGGACGGACCTTTTTCGGCTTTCTTT.

The chain employs TRBV6-2 or TRBV6-3 and TRBJ2-3; the match to TRBD2 covers 13 bases. V was clipped by 5 bases and J by 1 base; unmatched bases: 12. The CDR3 is 19 amino acids. The V gene's germline CDR1 is MNHEY and CDR2 SVGEGT. The CDR3: CASSRGLGGLAGRTDTQYF. The CDR3 DNA sequence: TGTGCCAGCAGTAGGGGACTAGGGGGACTAGCGGGACGCACAGATACGCAGTATTTT.

V and J are TRBV10-3 and TRBJ1-1; the D is unclear. V lost 0 bases, J lost 2 bases, and 13 bases lay in between. Germline assignment: CDR1 ENHRY and CDR2 SYGVKD. The CDR3 runs to 16 residues. This CDR3 is CAISESRVDTNTEAFF. In DNA form, the CDR3 reads TGTGCCATCAGTGAGTCCCGGGTAGACACTAACACTGAAGCTTTCTTT.

The gene calls are TRBV7-9 and TRBJ1-1; unclear D gene. V gave up 3 bases and J gave up 0 bases, with 8 bases separating them. Germline V CDR1 and CDR2: SEHNR, FQNEAQ (reference sequence). CDR3 length: 14 residues. CDR3 loop: CASSLGVMNTEAFF. For the CDR3, the DNA is TGTGCCAGCAGCTTGGGAGTGATGAACACTGAAGCTTTCTTT.

This clone was detected a few times. The chain is built from TRBV5-1 and TRBJ1-3, with D uncertain. The CDR3 is 14 residues long. In germline, CDR1 is SGHRS, CDR2 YFSETQ. V lost 5 bases and J lost 5, with 14 bases in between. CDR3 nucleotide sequence: TGCGCCAGCAGACCTAATGGCGGGAGAAACACCATATATTTT. Translation gives CASRPNGGRNTIYF.

The V call is TRBV18, the J call TRBJ2-1, with no clear D. Trimming left V 3 bases short and J 12 bases short, with 9 bases between. Germline CDR1 KGHSH, CDR2 LQKENI. The CDR3 has 11 residues. CDR3 residues: CASSPDVGQFF. In DNA form, the CDR3 reads TGTGCCAGCTCACCGGATGTTGGGCAGTTCTTC.

CDR3 DNA: TGTGCCAGCGGTCGCCAGGGGGAAACCGGGGAGCTGTTTTTT. Its translation: CASGRQGETGELFF. This chain uses TRBV9 with TRBJ2-2; TRBD1 aligns across 7 bases. Germline V gives CDR1 SGDLS, CDR2 YYNGEE. This CDR3 contains 14 residues. V gave up 7 bases and J gave up 5 bases; unmatched junction bases: 8.

The CDR3 sequence: CASSFTRGTEAFF. CDR3 DNA sequence: TGTGCCAGCAGCTTCACCAGGGGCACTGAAGCTTTCTTT. This chain uses TRBV11-3 with TRBJ1-1, with D tentatively TRBD1 (6 bases). Germline V lookup: CDR1 SGHNT, CDR2 YENEEA. This CDR3 is built from 13 residues. Trimming shortened V by 3 bases and J by 4 bases, and 9 bases separated the two germline ends.

The chain is built from TRBV5-4 and TRBJ1-1, with TRBD1 as a possible D gene (6 bases). CDR1 and CDR2 from the germline V gene are SGHNT and YYREEE (reference sequence). V lost 4 bases, J lost 1 base, and 11 bases lay in between. The CDR3 covers 14 residues. CDR3 sequence reads: CASSADRTNTEAFF. CDR3 DNA: TGTGCCAGCAGCGCCGACAGGACGAACACTGAAGCTTTCTTT.

The rearrangement joins TRBV4-3 to TRBJ2-3; 9 bases match TRBD2. The CDR3 has 18 residues. CDR1 and CDR2 (germline): LGHNA, YSLEER. J gave up 1 base and V 8 bases, and 16 bases lay outside the gene matches. In nucleotides, the CDR3 is TGCGCCAGCTCCCGCTCACTAGCGGGCACTGGGGGCACAGATACGCAGTATTTT. Translated: CASSRSLAGTGGTDTQYF.

The J gene is TRBJ1-5, the V gene TRBV6-5; 7 bases agree with TRBD1. This CDR3 is built from 13 residues. The germline CDR1 and CDR2 sequences are MNHEY and SVGAGI. Trimming took 5 bases from V and 6 from J; bases not matched to a gene: 4. The CDR3 sequence is CASSRQGSQPQHF. The CDR3 DNA sequence: TGTGCCAGCAGTCGACAGGGTAGTCAGCCCCAGCATTTT.

This clone turned up a few times. The CDR3 protein is CASSVETDENTIYF. CDR3 DNA: TGTGCCAGCAGCGTAGAGACAGATGAAAACACCATATATTTT. V and J are TRBV9 and TRBJ1-3, with a possible D match to TRBD1 (5 bases). CDR1 and CDR2 from the germline V gene are SGDLS and YYNGEE. The CDR3 sequence is 14 residues long. V was clipped by 0 bases and J by 6 bases, with 10 bases between them.

This clone was recorded once. The J gene is TRBJ2-1, the V gene TRBV6-2 or TRBV6-3; 7 nucleotides match TRBD2. The ends lost 6 bases at V and 4 bases at J; junction bases unmatched: 6. The V gene's germline CDR1 is MNHEY and CDR2 SVGEGT. This CDR3 region has 14 residues. CDR3 loop: CASSLGLVYNEQFF. In nucleotides, the CDR3 is TGTGCCAGCAGCCTCGGACTAGTATACAATGAGCAGTTCTTC.

This chain joins TRBV9 and TRBJ2-7; a possible D gene is TRBD1 (5 bases). Germline assignment: CDR1 SGDLS and CDR2 YYNGEE. The CDR3 runs 13 residues. The V and J ends lost 2 bases and 4 bases respectively, with 10 bases between them. CDR3 sequence reads: CASSVGLTYEQYF. CDR3 sequence (DNA): TGTGCCAGCAGCGTGGGGCTGACGTACGAGCAGTACTTC. Combining the CDR3 with reference TRBV9 and TRBJ2-7 gives the whole variable domain DSGVTQTPKHLITATGQRVTLRCSPRSGDLSVYWYQQSLDQGLQFLIQYYNGEERAKGNILERFSAQQFPDLHSELNLSSLELGDSALYFCASSVGLTYEQYFGPGTRLTVT.